This T cell receptor beta chain originates from a study of CD8 T cells in Susac syndrome. With random hexamers, roughly 0.45 to 1 ug RNA was reverse transcribed. From the immunoSEQ multiplex PCR reads, TCRdb called clonotypes with MiXCR, one entry per CDR3 protein. The table lists some 200,000 distinct CDR3 sequences, roughly 95% of them singletons. CDR1 is SGHDN and CDR2 is FVKESK in the germline V gene. V was clipped by 1 base and J by 9 bases, with 19 bases between them. The CDR3 contains 16 residues. Study-level findings and limits: A relatively small number of individuals underwent TCR sequencing and HLA analysis.

With respect to this clonotype: Its target is unknown.

Both CD4+ and CD8+ T cells were negatively isolated, and TEMRA cells underwent FACS enrichment. The chain carries TRBV14 and TRBJ2-4, with TRBD1 as a possible D gene (6 bases). Specimen: CD4+ T cells from PBMCs. The sequence was obtained from a human donor with Susac syndrome. The CDR3 here is CASSQGRGPSKAIQYF. The DNA for the CDR3 is TGTGCCAGCAGCCAAGGCAGGGGACCGTCAAAAGCCATTCAGTACTTC.